Following are 18 T cell receptor beta chains from one sample sequenced in a study of blood T cells in healthy people across ages. Together with a sample-barcoded 5' primer, a J-beta primer mix was included in a second PCR lasting roughly 6 to 12 cycles. One entry per CDR3 protein results from TCRdb running MiXCR on the 5' RACE reads. The profile covers about 1.4 million distinct CDR3 sequences, with approximately 59% appearing a single time and 6.5% to 8.5% taken by the ten largest. Sequencing was done on a sample of blood. These receptor sequences come from a man in his late teens or twenties in good health.

This clonotype was seen just once. The rearrangement uses TRBV7-2 and TRBJ1-5; TRBD1 agrees at 9 bases. V lost 3 bases and J lost 6; bases outside the gene matches: 9. The CDR3 length is 16 residues. Germline assignment: CDR1 SGHTA and CDR2 FQGNSA. Written as DNA, the CDR3 is TGTGCCAGCAGCTTCGTGACAGGGGGAGGAGGTCAGCCCCAGCATTTT. This codes for CASSFVTGGGGQPQHF.

The genes are TRBV4-3 and TRBJ1-5; TRBD1 might be the D (5 bases). The CDR3 contains 14 residues. CDR1 and CDR2 from the germline V gene are LGHNA and YSLEER. V was cut by 0 bases and J by 4 bases, with 7 bases left in between. The CDR3 region is CASSQDGGNQPQHF. The DNA for the CDR3 is TGCGCCAGCAGCCAAGATGGGGGGAATCAGCCCCAGCATTTT.

V and J are TRBV19 and TRBJ2-1; TRBD2 matches 14 bases. The CDR3 totals 16 residues. With V trimmed by 5 bases and J by 7 bases, 7 bases remained unmatched. From germline, CDR1 is LNHDA and CDR2 SQIVND (reference sequence). The CDR3 loop is CASSPRTSGGLNEQFF. CDR3 coding DNA: TGTGCCAGTAGTCCGAGGACTAGCGGGGGGCTGAATGAGCAGTTCTTC.

This chain joins TRBV5-1 and TRBJ2-7, with 8 nucleotides matching TRBD2. This CDR3 comprises 15 residues. Germline CDR1 is SGHRS and CDR2 is YFSETQ. The junction had 8 bases not matched to a gene; V was cut back by 4 bases and J by 2 bases. The CDR3 protein is CASSPGGADAYEQYF. In DNA, the CDR3 is TGCGCCAGCAGCCCGGGAGGGGCGGACGCCTACGAGCAGTACTTC.

The chain combines TRBV15 with TRBJ1-2, with 7 bases matching TRBD1. CDR1 is LNHNV and CDR2 is YYDKDF in the germline V gene (reference sequence). Germline trimming cut 5 bases from V and 5 bases from J; bases unmatched to any gene: 5. The CDR3 contains 13 residues. CDR3 region: CATSQGTDYGYTF. The DNA for the CDR3 is TGTGCCACCAGCCAAGGGACAGATTATGGCTACACCTTC.

The V call is TRBV4-2, the J call TRBJ2-5; D unclear. Germline V gene lookup returns CDR1 LGHNA and CDR2 YNFKEQ. The V end lost 0 bases, the J end lost 2 bases, and 19 bases lay between the germline ends. There are 18 residues in the CDR3. The CDR3 DNA is TGTGCCAGCAGCCAAGATCCGAGAGGAACCCTAATTCAAGAGACCCAGTACTTC. Its translation is CASSQDPRGTLIQETQYF.

This chain connects TRBV7-9 to TRBJ1-4; TRBD1 matches at 12 bases. The CDR3 is 17 residues long. Germline CDR1 reads SEHNR; CDR2 reads FQNEAQ (reference sequence). After removal of 5 bases from V and 3 bases from J, the junction contained 7 bases not matched to a gene. CDR3 in amino acids: CASSRGQGALANEKLFF. In DNA, the CDR3 is TGTGCCAGCAGCCGGGGACAGGGGGCGTTAGCTAATGAAAAACTGTTTTTT.

The chain employs TRBV29-1 and TRBJ1-1; the D is unclear. The CDR3 loop spans 13 amino acids. The ends were cut back, 6 bases at V and 8 bases at J, with 19 bases in the middle. The germline V gene encodes CDR1 SQVTM and CDR2 ANQGSEA. DNA for the CDR3: TGCAGCGTGTTACCGGGCCCCGGCAGGGAAGCTTTCTTT. It yields the protein CSVLPGPGREAFF.

In this sample, this clonotype turned up a few times. The chain is built from TRBV7-9 and TRBJ2-7; 10 nucleotides line up with TRBD1. V trimming: 8 bases; J trimming: 4 bases; junction bases outside the gene matches: 14. The CDR3 length is 16 residues. Germline V gives CDR1 SEHNR, CDR2 FQNEAQ (reference sequence). For the CDR3, the DNA is TGTGCCAGCTCGGGGGACAGGGGCCCACAAATTTACGAGCAGTACTTC. It encodes CASSGDRGPQIYEQYF.

The V and J genes are TRBV28 and TRBJ2-6, with 10 bases aligning to TRBD1. Unmatched junction bases numbered 4, after V lost 8 bases and J lost 0 bases. Per the germline V gene, CDR1 is MDHEN and CDR2 is SYDVKM. This CDR3 contains 16 residues. CDR3 sequence (DNA): TGTGCCAGCCTGACAGGGGGCATCTCTGGGGCCAACGTCCTGACTTTC. Translated, it gives CASLTGGISGANVLTF.

This clonotype was detected a few times. The chain links TRBV27 to TRBJ2-3, with D perhaps TRBD2 (6 bases). CDR1 is MNHEY and CDR2 is SMNVEV in the germline V gene (reference sequence). The CDR3 is made up of 13 amino acids. Trimming left V 7 bases short and J 8 bases short, with 16 bases between. The CDR3 region has the DNA TGTGCCAGCACCTCGCCCGGGACTGGTACGCAGTATTTT. As protein: CASTSPGTGTQYF.

V usage is TRBV4-1 and J usage is TRBJ1-2; possible D gene TRBD1, 5 bases. CDR3 size: 14 residues. V lost 1 base and J lost 3, with 9 bases in between. Germline CDR1 and CDR2: MGHRA and YSYEKL. CDR3 residues: CASSQAVGDYGYTF. DNA for the CDR3: TGCGCCAGCAGCCAAGCGGTGGGGGACTATGGCTACACCTTC.

This clonotype was seen a few times. The chain uses TRBV4-1 and TRBJ2-3; a possible D gene is TRBD2 (5 bases). Germline V gene sequence: CDR1 MGHRA, CDR2 YSYEKL. V was clipped by 3 bases and J by 5 bases, with 15 bases between them. There are 15 residues in the CDR3. The CDR3 sequence: CASSHLRTRGDTQYF. The CDR3 region has the DNA TGCGCCAGCAGCCACTTACGGACTCGGGGAGATACGCAGTATTTT.

The gene calls are TRBV20-1 and TRBJ2-1; tentatively, D is TRBD2 (6 bases). The ends were cut back, 3 bases at V and 3 bases at J, with 9 bases in the middle. CDR1 and CDR2 (germline): DFQATT, SNEGSKA (reference sequence). This CDR3 has 13 amino acids. In DNA form, the CDR3 reads TGCAGTGCTAGGATAGCGGACTACAATGAGCAGTTCTTC. The encoded protein is CSARIADYNEQFF.

In its sample, this clonotype was seen once. V gene TRBV28 combines with J gene TRBJ1-2, with D perhaps TRBD1 (5 bases). The germline V gene has CDR1 MDHEN and CDR2 SYDVKM. The CDR3 covers 15 residues. V was trimmed by 7 bases and J by 2 bases, leaving 17 bases between them. The CDR3 nucleotides read TGTGCCAGCACCCTTAGGTGGCGGGGCAACTATGGCTACACCTTC. Protein product: CASTLRWRGNYGYTF.

This chain connects TRBV7-2 to TRBJ2-3; TRBD2 agrees at 14 bases. The V segment lost 4 bases and the J segment 0 bases; nucleotides outside the gene matches: 9. The CDR3 has 19 residues. CDR1 is SGHTA, CDR2 FQGNSA, per germline. CDR3 sequence (DNA): TGTGCCAGCAGCTCCACATCCCGGACTAGCGGGAGGAGCACAGATACGCAGTATTTT. It yields the protein CASSSTSRTSGRSTDTQYF.

The sample holds a few counts of this clonotype. The rearrangement uses TRBV2 and TRBJ1-6; 9 bases agree with TRBD1. V lost 6 bases to trimming and J lost 9 bases; unmatched junction nucleotides: 6. Germline assignment: CDR1 SNHLY and CDR2 FYNNEI. The CDR3 totals 14 residues. The CDR3 nucleotides are TGTGCCAGCAGGGGGACAGGGTCATCTTCACCCCTCCACTTT. Protein sequence: CASRGTGSSSPLHF.

On this clonotype: The junction and the germline gene differ at one end; a read error may be behind it. The chain has TRBV12-3 or TRBV12-4 and TRBJ2-3; 8 bases line up with TRBD2. The length of the CDR3 is 15 residues. The CDR3 DNA sequence: TGTGTCAGCAGCCCGGGAGCGGGGGTCACAGATACGCAGTATTTT. This gives the protein CVSSPGAGVTDTQYF.